The text below deals with one T cell receptor (beta chain). Its antigen is currently unknown. This sample is drawn from a study of brain T cells in children with intractable seizures. Time point denoted: blood from clinic visit 5 months post-surgery; TSC patient then seizure free. Surgery cases with the highest brain T cell transcript signatures were chosen for sequencing. At least one anti-epileptic drug was given before surgery. Overall study results and limits: HCMV serostatus was not known, and viral specificity came from CDR3 similarity only. Pre- and post-surgery blood differed in depth, so pre-surgery absences may be undersampling.

Trimming removed 6 bases from V and 8 bases from J, with 17 bases in between. CDR1 and CDR2 (germline): ENHRY, SYGVKD. The CDR3 totals 14 residues. Using immunoSEQ multiplex PCR, the repertoire was profiled, and TCRdb retains in-frame clones only, with some absent. The data contain hundreds of thousands of clones, over 90% of them singletons. The clonotype was recovered from a boy in the first two years of life with tuberous sclerosis and intractable seizures. The sequencing used peripheral blood, collected less than 6 months after surgery. The chain uses TRBV10-3 and TRBJ2-1; tentatively, D is TRBD2 (5 bases). Here the CDR3 reads CAISPRAESHEQFF. For the CDR3, the DNA is TGTGCCATCAGCCCGAGGGCCGAATCCCATGAGCAGTTCTTC.